The TCR beta chain under discussion was sequenced for a study of T cell repertoires in cytomegalovirus infection. Across the study: CMV epitopes, recently identified HLA-C-restricted and well-studied HLA-B-restricted, were used. Evidence of both CMV infection and a matching HLA type came from public TCR beta signatures.

General study findings and limits: HLA-C-restricted CMV-specific TCR beta clonotypes were dominant in the ex vivo response. Cumulative public TCR beta family frequency identified CMV carriers with the relevant HLA.

In this sample, this clonotype turned up a few times. Its antigen is unidentified. There are 14 residues in the CDR3. CDR1 MDHEN and CDR2 SYDVKM come from the germline V gene. J lost 5 bases, V lost 8 bases, and 9 bases had no gene match. One entry per CDR3 protein results from TCRdb running MiXCR on the reads. The sample lists about 340,000 distinct CDR3 sequences; 25% to 35% were seen once. The V and J genes are TRBV28 and TRBJ2-1; 7 bases line up with TRBD2. This clonotype was obtained from a human donor in good health (CMV status not recorded). Some clones in this sample may be carry-over from other donors' samples. Sample: cultured PBMCs, taken from culture after CMV antigen stimulation. CDR3 residues: CASALGLTHNEQFF. CDR3 coding DNA: TGTGCCAGCGCCCTGGGACTAACCCACAATGAGCAGTTCTTC.